Each of the 10 T cell receptor beta chains below was sequenced from the same sample in a study of circulating tumor DNA in untreated peripheral T-cell lymphoma. This table comes from immunoSEQ multiplex PCR, and its TCRdb copy is limited to in-frame clones, with some not included. The sample lists several thousand clones; nearly 85% were seen once. Material for sequencing was tumor tissue. The receptors stem from a human donor with peripheral T-cell lymphoma.

This clone showed up just once. The chain couples TRBV10-2 to TRBJ1-5; D gene ambiguous. This CDR3 is built from 16 residues. V lost 1 base to trimming and J lost 7 bases, with 17 bases between them. Germline V gene lookup returns CDR1 WSHSY and CDR2 SAAADI. CDR3 nucleotides: TGCGCCAGCAGTGAGTTCGATCAGGTGCCTTGGCAGCCCCAGCATTTT. This codes for CASSEFDQVPWQPQHF.

This rearrangement joins TRBV30 to TRBJ2-5; D gene uncertain. Germline lookup yields CDR1 GTSNPN and CDR2 SVGIG (reference sequence). This CDR3 spans 12 amino acids. V was pared by 5 bases and J by 5 bases, with 12 bases between. CDR3 sequence reads: CAWGWADETQYF. The CDR3 bases are TGTGCCTGGGGATGGGCGGACGAGACCCAGTACTTC.

The chain has TRBV29-1 and TRBJ2-3, with 9 nucleotides matching TRBD1. From germline, CDR1 is SQVTM and CDR2 ANQGSEA. This CDR3 has 14 amino acids. The ends lost 7 bases at V and 3 bases at J; junction bases unmatched: 8. The DNA of the CDR3 is TGCAGCGCGGAAGCCGGACAGGGGACAGATACGCAGTATTTT. This encodes CSAEAGQGTDTQYF.

This clone was seen more than once but under ten times. The chain combines TRBV29-1 with TRBJ2-1; TRBD1 matches at 9 bases. Germline loops: CDR1 SQVTM, CDR2 ANQGSEA. This CDR3 contains 13 residues. V lost 6 bases, J lost 9 bases, and 9 bases stayed unmatched. The CDR3: CSVWGTGSGEQFF. DNA of the CDR3: TGCAGCGTCTGGGGGACAGGGTCGGGTGAGCAGTTCTTC.

The chain combines TRBV6-8 with TRBJ2-5, with TRBD2 matching 10 bases. Germline CDR1 is MNHGY and CDR2 is SAAAGT. V gave up 4 bases and J gave up 8 bases; unmatched junction bases: 16. The CDR3 is 17 amino acids. The CDR3 sequence is CASSSSPGLAIPETQYF. In nucleotides, the CDR3 is TGTGCCAGCAGTTCTTCCCCGGGACTAGCGATCCCGGAAACCCAGTACTTC.

The rearrangement uses TRBV11-3 and TRBJ2-5; TRBD2 agrees at 12 bases. V shed 5 bases and J 1 base; nucleotides not matched to a gene: 5. Per the germline V gene, CDR1 is SGHNT and CDR2 is YENEEA. The CDR3 runs to 16 residues. CDR3 loop: CASSARLAGAQETQYF. DNA of the CDR3: TGTGCCAGCAGCGCTAGACTAGCGGGGGCCCAAGAGACCCAGTACTTC.

The V and J genes are TRBV11-3 and TRBJ1-4; no definite D call. CDR3 length: 16 residues. The V gene lost 5 bases and the J gene lost 0 bases, with 13 bases spanning the gap. Germline CDR1 is SGHNT and CDR2 is YENEEA. In DNA form, the CDR3 reads TGTGCCAGCAGCCCTGGCAAAGTTGCAACTAATGAAAAACTGTTTTTT. Translating it yields CASSPGKVATNEKLFF.

V usage is TRBV18 and J usage is TRBJ1-1; D not resolved. The CDR3 totals 14 residues. Looked up from germline, CDR1 is KGHSH and CDR2 is LQKENI. Trimming cost V 3 bases and J 2 bases, with 10 bases left between them. The CDR3, as DNA: TGTGCCAGCTCACCCAAGGAGAGCAACACTGAAGCTTTCTTT. The encoded protein is CASSPKESNTEAFF.

V gene TRBV29-1 combines with J gene TRBJ1-1; 10 positions match TRBD1. The CDR3 consists of 16 residues. Per the germline V gene, CDR1 is SQVTM and CDR2 is ANQGSEA. With 6 bases clipped from V and 7 bases from J, the junction kept 17 bases outside the gene matches. CDR3 in amino acids: CSVAVRQGALEIEAFF. The DNA for the CDR3 is TGCAGCGTGGCGGTCCGACAGGGGGCGCTTGAGATTGAAGCTTTCTTT.

In regard to this clone: At one end the junction does not follow the germline gene, possibly because of a read error. This chain joins TRBV6-7 and TRBJ2-4, with D possibly being TRBD2 (5 bases). TRBV6-7 is recorded as an ORF, its role being uncertain. The CDR3 has 16 amino acids. The CDR3, as DNA: TGTGCCATCAGTGAGGGCAGAGAATTAGCCAAAAACATTCAGTACTTC. As protein: CAISEGRELAKNIQYF.